These 7 T cell receptor beta chains originate from one sample sequenced in a study of shared clonotypes between healthy human individuals. Profiling relied on immunoSEQ multiplex PCR, and the TCRdb table lists in-frame clones only, not all of them. The sample yields hundreds of thousands of clones, about 95% seen once. CD45RO-negative CD8 cells positively selected for CCR7 made up the naive population, which excluded terminally differentiated effector memory CD45RA+ cells. Sequencing was carried out using naive CD8+ T cells sorted from blood. These receptors were obtained from a woman in her 30s in good health.

The rearrangement uses TRBV5-4 and TRBJ2-7; no clear D gene. V lost 5 bases and J 1 base, leaving 16 bases between the germline ends. The CDR3 covers 15 residues. Germline V gene lookup returns CDR1 SGHNT and CDR2 YYREEE (reference sequence). The CDR3 DNA is TGTGCCAGCAGGGCCTACGGCGCCGCGTCCTACGAGCAGTACTTC. Its translation is CASRAYGAASYEQYF.

V usage is TRBV2 and J usage is TRBJ1-2, with D unclear. The V end lost 4 bases, the J end lost 3 bases, and 12 bases lay between the germline ends. The germline V gene has CDR1 SNHLY and CDR2 FYNNEI. The CDR3 is made up of 14 amino acids. The CDR3 DNA reads as TGTGCCAGCAGTGGTCAAGGGTTGGACTATGGCTACACCTTC. Translation: CASSGQGLDYGYTF.

The rearrangement links TRBV28 to TRBJ1-2; no clear D gene. The CDR3 consists of 11 residues. V lost 7 bases to trimming and J lost 8 bases, with 11 bases between them. Germline CDR1 is MDHEN and CDR2 is SYDVKM. Here the CDR3 DNA reads TGTGCCAGCACGGACTCTCTGGGCTACACCTTC. Amino acids: CASTDSLGYTF.

This clone was seen once. The chain links TRBV7-2 to TRBJ2-1; D possibly corresponds to TRBD2 (5 bases). The CDR3 totals 17 residues. Trimming took 6 bases from V and 6 from J, leaving 24 bases between them. Looked up from germline, CDR1 is SGHTA and CDR2 is FQGNSA. CDR3 DNA sequence: TGTGCCAGCAGTCATTTTTTCCCGGGATCAGCTATCAATGAGCAGTTCTTC. It specifies CASSHFFPGSAINEQFF.

The CDR3 here is CASSQSRDLLSYGYTF. As DNA, the CDR3 is TGTGCCAGCAGCCAGAGCCGGGACCTACTATCCTATGGCTACACCTTC. V usage is TRBV4-2 and J usage is TRBJ1-2; D might be TRBD1 (5 bases). This CDR3 has 16 amino acids. V dropped 3 bases and J dropped 4 bases, with 18 bases sitting between them. From germline, CDR1 is LGHNA and CDR2 YNFKEQ.

V usage is TRBV28 and J usage is TRBJ2-7; D may correspond to TRBD1 or TRBD2 (5 bases each). The V end lost 6 bases, the J end lost 3 bases, and 15 bases lay between the germline ends. This CDR3 is built from 14 residues. CDR1 MDHEN and CDR2 SYDVKM come from the germline V gene. CDR3 DNA: TGTGCCAGCAGCCAGGGTGAGCGGATCTACGAGCAGTACTTC. Translation: CASSQGERIYEQYF.

To note about this clone: The sample has other DNA sequences that encode this CDR3 too. The V call is TRBV27, the J call TRBJ1-5, with D tentatively TRBD1 (6 bases). CDR1 MNHEY and CDR2 SMNVEV come from the germline V gene (reference sequence). Deletions cut 6 bases from V and 1 base from J, with 10 bases between. There are 14 residues in the CDR3. In nucleotides, the CDR3 is TGTGCCAGCAGGCCTACAGGGAGCAATCAGCCCCAGCATTTT. Amino acid sequence: CASRPTGSNQPQHF.